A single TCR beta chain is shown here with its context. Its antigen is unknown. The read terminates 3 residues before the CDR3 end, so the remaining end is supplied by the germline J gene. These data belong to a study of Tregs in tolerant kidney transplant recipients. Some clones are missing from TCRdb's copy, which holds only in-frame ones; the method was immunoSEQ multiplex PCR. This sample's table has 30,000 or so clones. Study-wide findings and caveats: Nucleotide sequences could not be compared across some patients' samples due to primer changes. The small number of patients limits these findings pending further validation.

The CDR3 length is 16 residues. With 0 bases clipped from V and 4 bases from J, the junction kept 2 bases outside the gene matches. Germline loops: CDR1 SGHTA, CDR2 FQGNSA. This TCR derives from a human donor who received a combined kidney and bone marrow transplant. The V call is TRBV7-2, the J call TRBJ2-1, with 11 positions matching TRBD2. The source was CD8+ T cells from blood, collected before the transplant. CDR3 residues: CASSLAWTSGYNEQFF. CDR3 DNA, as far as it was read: TGTGCCAGCAGCTTAGCGTGGACTAGCGGGTACAATGAG. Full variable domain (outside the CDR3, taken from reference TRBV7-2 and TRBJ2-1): GAGVSQSPSNKVTEKGKDVELRCDPISGHTALYWYRQSLGQGLEFLIYFQGNSAPDKSGLPSDRFSAERTGGSVSTLTIQRTQQEDSAVYLCASSLAWTSGYNEQFFGPGTRLTVL.